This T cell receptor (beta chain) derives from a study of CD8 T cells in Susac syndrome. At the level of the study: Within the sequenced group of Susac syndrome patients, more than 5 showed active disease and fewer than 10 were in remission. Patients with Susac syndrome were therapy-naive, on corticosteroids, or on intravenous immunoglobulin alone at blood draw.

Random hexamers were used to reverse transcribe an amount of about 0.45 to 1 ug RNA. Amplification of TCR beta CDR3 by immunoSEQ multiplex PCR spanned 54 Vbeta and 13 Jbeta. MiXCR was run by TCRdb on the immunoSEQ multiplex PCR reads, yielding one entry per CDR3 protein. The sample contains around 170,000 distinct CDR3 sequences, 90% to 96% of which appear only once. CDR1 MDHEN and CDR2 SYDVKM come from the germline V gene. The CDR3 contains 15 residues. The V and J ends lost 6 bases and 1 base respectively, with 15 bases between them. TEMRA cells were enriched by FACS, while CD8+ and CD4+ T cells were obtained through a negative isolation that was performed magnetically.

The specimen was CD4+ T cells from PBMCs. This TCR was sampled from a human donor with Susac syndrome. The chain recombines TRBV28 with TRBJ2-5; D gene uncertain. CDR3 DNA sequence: TGTGCCAGCAGCCTCGCCGAGAACAGCCAAGAGACCCAGTACTTC. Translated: CASSLAENSQETQYF.